These 27 T cell receptor beta chains were sequenced from one sample in a study of neurological immune-mediated disorders. TCRdb reprocessed the 5' RACE reads via MiXCR and lists one record per CDR3 protein. This table has over 65,000 distinct CDR3 sequences, about 9.7% appearing once. Sequenced: PBMCs. The receptors derive from a man aged 50-59 years in good health.

This clonotype was found many times. CDR3 residues: CASSLAGTARGYTF. The CDR3 region has the DNA TGTGCCAGCAGTTTAGCTGGGACAGCAAGGGGCTACACCTTC. This sequence joins TRBV12-3 or TRBV12-4 and TRBJ1-2; 7 nucleotides match TRBD1. The length of the CDR3 is 14 residues. Losses at the gene ends were 0 bases for V and 8 bases for J; bases not matched to a gene: 6.

This rearrangement joins TRBV4-2 to TRBJ2-2, with TRBD2 matching 12 bases. The germline gives CDR1 LGHNA, CDR2 YNFKEQ. J was trimmed by 4 bases and V by 1 base; bases with no gene match: 4. CDR3 length: 17 amino acids. The CDR3, as DNA: TGTGCCAGCAGCCAAGGGCTAGCGGGGGGGCCCACCGGGGAGCTGTTTTTT. Protein product: CASSQGLAGGPTGELFF.

This clonotype was seen at least ten times. The chain employs TRBV12-3 or TRBV12-4 and TRBJ1-2; D is unresolved. Trimming took off 1 base at V and 0 bases at J, with 6 bases between the two ends. The CDR3 sequence is 14 residues long. The CDR3 DNA follows: TGTGCCAGCAGTTTAGGCGGAGCTAACTATGGCTACACCTTC. Residues: CASSLGGANYGYTF.

This clonotype was counted many times. The rearrangement uses TRBV11-2 and TRBJ2-1; the D gene could be TRBD1 or TRBD2 (5 bases each). The V end was cut by 2 bases, the J end by 8 bases, with 19 bases between. The germline V gene has CDR1 SGHAT and CDR2 FQNNGV. The CDR3 runs 16 residues. CDR3 DNA sequence: TGTGCCAGCAGCTTAATGGGGACCCTGGCCAGTGATGAGCAGTTCTTC. Translating gives CASSLMGTLASDEQFF. Variable domain in full (rest from reference TRBV11-2 and TRBJ2-1): EAGVAQSPRYKIIEKRQSVAFWCNPISGHATLYWYQQILGQGPKLLIQFQNNGVVDDSQLPKDRFSAERLKGVDSTLKIQPAKLEDSAVYLCASSLMGTLASDEQFFGPGTRLTVL.

The J gene is TRBJ2-1, the V gene TRBV24-1, with D maybe TRBD2 (5 bases). Germline CDR1 is KGHDR and CDR2 is SFDVKD. The ends were cut back, 11 bases at V and 8 bases at J, with 24 bases in the middle. The CDR3 consists of 15 residues. The CDR3, as DNA: TGTGCCATCGAGAGTACTATTGGGAGTACGGATGAGCAGTTCTTC. Its protein is CAIESTIGSTDEQFF.

This clonotype has a count of ten or more. The genes are TRBV5-1 and TRBJ2-7, with 7 bases fitting TRBD2. The V gene's germline CDR1 is SGHRS and CDR2 YFSETQ. The junction had 7 bases not matched to a gene; V was cut back by 5 bases and J by 2 bases. CDR3 length: 14 residues. CDR3 region: CASSQSGNAYEQYF. The CDR3 DNA follows: TGCGCCAGCAGTCAAAGCGGGAACGCCTACGAGCAGTACTTC. Combining the CDR3 with reference TRBV5-1 and TRBJ2-7 gives the whole variable domain KAGVTQTPRYLIKTRGQQVTLSCSPISGHRSVSWYQQTPGQGLQFLFEYFSETQRNKGNFPGRFSGRQFSNSRSEMNVSTLELGDSALYLCASSQSGNAYEQYFGPGTRLTVT.

This clonotype was observed at least ten times. This rearrangement joins TRBV6-5 to TRBJ2-1; 9 nucleotides line up with TRBD1. CDR3 size: 15 residues. V was clipped by 6 bases and J by 4 bases; unmatched bases: 7. Germline V gene data show CDR1 as MNHEY and CDR2 as SVGAGI. The CDR3 DNA is TGTGCCAGCAGACGGGGGACAGGGCTATACAATGAGCAGTTCTTC. It specifies CASRRGTGLYNEQFF.

This clonotype was seen repeatedly, ten times or more. The chain employs TRBV5-1 and TRBJ2-2, with a possible D match to TRBD2 (5 bases). CDR1 is SGHRS and CDR2 is YFSETQ in the germline V gene. The CDR3 has 17 amino acids. The V end lost 1 base, the J end lost 0 bases, and 13 bases lay between the germline ends. The CDR3 coding sequence is TGCGCCAGCAGCTTGAGAGGGAGTGTTTCGAACACCGGGGAGCTGTTTTTT. Its protein is CASSLRGSVSNTGELFF.

The V call is TRBV12-3 or TRBV12-4, the J call TRBJ2-7, with TRBD1 identical over 8 bases. The V and J ends lost 7 bases and 0 bases, in that order; junction bases with no gene match: 5. The CDR3 is 14 residues long. CDR3 DNA: TGTGCCAGCACCACGACAGGGGCCTCCTACGAGCAGTACTTC. Its protein product is CASTTTGASYEQYF.

On this clonotype: A single base separates this from a much larger clone, so it may be a read error. The gene calls are TRBV5-1 and TRBJ1-5, with D unresolved. The V gene's germline CDR1 is SGHRS and CDR2 YFSETQ. Trimming removed 1 base at V and 2 bases at J, with 7 bases between. This CDR3 comprises 14 residues. The CDR3 reads CASSLWLGNQPQHF. The DNA for the CDR3 is TGCGCCAGCAGCTTGTGGTTAGGCAATCAGCCCCAGCATTTT.

This clonotype was seen at least ten times. The gene calls are TRBV20-1 and TRBJ2-7; the D is unclear. V was pared by 3 bases and J by 3 bases, with 12 bases between. CDR3 length: 13 residues. CDR1 is DFQATT and CDR2 is SNEGSKA in the germline V gene (reference sequence). The CDR3 region has the DNA TGCAGTGCTAGGTGGCTGGGCCGCTACGAGCAGTACTTC. This gives the protein CSARWLGRYEQYF.

This clonotype has only a few counts. The J gene is TRBJ1-1, the V gene TRBV6-6; unclear D gene. Per germline, CDR1 MNHNY and CDR2 SVGAGI (reference sequence). This CDR3 has 12 residues. Trimming pared 6 bases from V and 7 bases from J, leaving 12 bases between. The DNA of the CDR3 is TGTGCCAGCAGCCTAGGAACCCGTGAAGCTTTCTTT. It encodes CASSLGTREAFF.

This clonotype was found many times. This sequence joins TRBV5-5 and TRBJ2-3; TRBD2 matches 7 bases. Germline V CDR1 and CDR2: SGHKS, YYEKEE (reference sequence). This CDR3 contains 17 residues. V gave up 6 bases and J gave up 1 base; unmatched junction bases: 14. As DNA, the CDR3 is TGTGCCAGCACCTCCGTTTTTTGGACTAGAGGCACAGATACGCAGTATTTT. This gives the protein CASTSVFWTRGTDTQYF.

There are many counts of this clonotype. V and J are TRBV6-6 and TRBJ2-1, with 10 bases matching TRBD2. J lost 6 bases, V lost 6 bases, and 11 bases had no gene match. This CDR3 has 16 residues. In germline, CDR1 is MNHNY, CDR2 SVGAGI (reference sequence). Here the CDR3 DNA reads TGTGCCAGCAGGAACCCTAGCGGGAGTCTGGCCAATGAGCAGTTCTTC. It encodes CASRNPSGSLANEQFF.

This clonotype appeared many times. The rearrangement joins TRBV5-1 to TRBJ1-4, with D tentatively TRBD1 (6 bases). Trimming cost V 4 bases and J 8 bases, with 18 bases left between them. This CDR3 comprises 15 residues. Germline CDR1 SGHRS, CDR2 YFSETQ. The CDR3 DNA sequence: TGCGCCAGCAGCAGAAACAGGGACGAAATGGAAAAACTGTTTTTT. This gives the protein CASSRNRDEMEKLFF.

This clonotype was counted ten times or more. The V and J genes are TRBV7-2 and TRBJ1-3; no clear D gene. Trimming left V 1 base short and J 7 bases short, with 8 bases between. This CDR3 is built from 13 residues. Germline V gene lookup returns CDR1 SGHTA and CDR2 FQGNSA. CDR3 amino acids: CASSLERRNTIYF. The CDR3 DNA reads TGTGCCAGCAGCTTAGAACGGAGGAACACCATATATTTT.

This clonotype was recorded at least ten times. The CDR3 loop is CASSLGRPGSNSPLHF. The CDR3 DNA is TGTGCCAGCAGTTTAGGCCGGCCAGGTAGTAATTCACCCCTCCACTTT. The rearrangement uses TRBV12-3 or TRBV12-4 and TRBJ1-6; D gene unclear. There are 16 residues in the CDR3. Deletions cut 1 base from V and 6 bases from J, with 13 bases between.

The rearrangement links TRBV18 to TRBJ2-2, with D perhaps matching TRBD2 (6 bases). V lost 6 bases and J lost 0, with 14 bases in between. In germline, CDR1 is KGHSH, CDR2 LQKENI. The CDR3 is 16 amino acids. CDR3 nucleotide sequence: TGTGCCAGCTCGTCATCGGGACTCTCGAACACCGGGGAGCTGTTTTTT. Residues: CASSSSGLSNTGELFF. Based on the CDR3 plus reference TRBV18 and TRBJ2-2, the full variable domain is NAGVMQNPRHLVRRRGQEARLRCSPMKGHSHVYWYRQLPEEGLKFMVYLQKENIIDESGMPKERFSAEFPKEGPSILRIQQVVRGDSAAYFCASSSSGLSNTGELFFGEGSRLTVL.

Remarks on this clonotype: The junction does not match germline at one end; this may be a read error. This chain links TRBV5-6 with TRBJ2-7; TRBD2 might be the D (5 bases). This CDR3 contains 13 residues. Germline CDR1 SGHDT, CDR2 YYEEEE. Here the CDR3 reads CASSSTGIYEQYF. The CDR3 nucleotides are TGTGCCAGCAGCTCCACCGGGATATACGAACAGTACTTC.

This clonotype was observed at least ten times. The V call is TRBV7-2, the J call TRBJ2-1, with D perhaps TRBD2 (6 bases). The CDR3 sequence is 16 residues long. The V and J ends lost 2 bases and 4 bases respectively, with 15 bases between them. The germline V gene encodes CDR1 SGHTA and CDR2 FQGNSA. CDR3 loop: CASSLFGGEGYNEQFF. DNA for the CDR3: TGTGCCAGCAGCTTATTCGGGGGAGAAGGGTACAATGAGCAGTTCTTC.

This clonotype was detected only a few times. V and J are TRBV20-1 and TRBJ2-7; 9 bases match TRBD1. The CDR3 spans 12 residues. Germline V gene lookup returns CDR1 DFQATT and CDR2 SNEGSKA (reference sequence). Trimming cost V 5 bases and J 3 bases; bases outside gene matches: 2. This CDR3 reads CSAWDRVYEQYF. CDR3 coding DNA: TGCAGTGCTTGGGACAGGGTCTACGAGCAGTACTTC.

At least ten counts were recorded for this clonotype. The genes are TRBV28 and TRBJ2-3; tentatively, D is TRBD2 (5 bases). V lost 5 bases and J 4 bases, leaving 13 bases between the germline ends. CDR1 MDHEN and CDR2 SYDVKM come from the germline V gene. CDR3 length: 14 amino acids. The CDR3 sequence is CASSPTSSPDTQYF. The CDR3 coding sequence is TGTGCCAGCAGTCCAACTAGTTCCCCAGATACGCAGTATTTT.

This clonotype was detected only a few times. This chain links TRBV18 with TRBJ2-3, with 8 bases lining up with TRBD2. The CDR3 length is 16 residues. Germline values: CDR1 KGHSH, CDR2 LQKENI. V lost 4 bases and J lost 0; bases outside the gene matches: 6. Written as DNA, the CDR3 is TGTGCCAGCTCACTCAGGCCTAGCGGGAGCACAGATACGCAGTATTTT. Its protein is CASSLRPSGSTDTQYF.

The chain employs TRBV20-1 and TRBJ2-7; 10 bases are a match to TRBD2. The V gene's germline CDR1 is DFQATT and CDR2 SNEGSKA (reference sequence). This CDR3 spans 13 amino acids. The V segment lost 1 base and the J segment 10 bases; nucleotides outside the gene matches: 7. The CDR3 loop is CSARGLAGDYQYF. DNA of the CDR3: TGCAGTGCTAGAGGTCTAGCGGGAGACTATCAGTACTTC.

This chain links TRBV5-1 with TRBJ2-5; possibly TRBD1 for D (5 bases). This CDR3 region has 15 residues. The germline CDR1 and CDR2 sequences are SGHRS and YFSETQ. V dropped 5 bases and J dropped 4 bases, with 18 bases sitting between them. For the CDR3, the DNA is TGCGCCAGCAGGATGGACCCTATGCAGGGAGAGACCCAGTACTTC. Translation: CASRMDPMQGETQYF.

This clonotype was seen only a few times. Here the CDR3 DNA reads TGTGCCATCAGGGGGACAACCAGCTCCTACGAGCAGTACTTC. Translating gives CAIRGTTSSYEQYF. J is TRBJ2-7 and V is TRBV10-3, with a possible D match to TRBD1 (6 bases). Per germline, CDR1 ENHRY and CDR2 SYGVKD. CDR3 length equals 14 residues. The V and J ends lost 6 bases and 0 bases respectively, with 12 bases between them.

The chain uses TRBV7-2 and TRBJ2-1, with 7 positions matching TRBD1. Germline V CDR1 and CDR2: SGHTA, FQGNSA. V was pared by 8 bases and J by 4 bases, with 5 bases of the junction left unmatched. The CDR3 contains 13 residues. The CDR3 DNA is TGTGCCAGCTCCCGACAGGGATACAATGAGCAGTTCTTC. Translation gives CASSRQGYNEQFF.